These 9 T cell receptor beta chains were all obtained from the same sample, sequenced in a study of T-cell reconstitution after alpha-beta-depleted transplantation in children. Unique molecular identifiers tagged the TCRbeta library. TCRdb re-derived calls from the PCR reads in MiXCR, one entry per CDR3 protein. The sample includes around 230,000 distinct CDR3 sequences, roughly 18% seen only once; the top ten take around 45%. Sample: PBMCs, mostly from graft donor cells, taken 360 days after TCRalphabeta/CD19-depleted stem cell transplant. The receptors here all came from a male patient between 2 and 10 years old who had a stem cell transplant for acute lymphoblastic leukemia, so the T cells may come from the graft donor.

The chain recombines TRBV12-3 or TRBV12-4 with TRBJ2-1; 10 bases match TRBD1. The trim removed 6 bases at V and 6 bases at J, leaving 8 bases unmatched. The CDR3 extends over 15 amino acids. As DNA, the CDR3 is TGTGCCAGCAGGCCGACAGGGGGCACGATCAATGAGCAGTTCTTC. This sequence encodes CASRPTGGTINEQFF.

This clonotype was detected a few times. The rearrangement uses TRBV12-5 and TRBJ2-7; 9 bases fit TRBD1. J was trimmed by 2 bases and V by 1 base; bases with no gene match: 6. This CDR3 contains 16 residues. Germline CDR1 and CDR2: LGHNT and FRNRAP. CDR3 loop: CASGLAGTGIPYEQYF. The CDR3 nucleotides are TGTGCTAGTGGTTTGGCGGGGACAGGGATTCCCTACGAGCAGTACTTC.

This clonotype was seen only a few times. V gene TRBV4-3 combines with J gene TRBJ1-1, with D maybe TRBD1 (6 bases). V was cut by 0 bases and J by 5 bases, with 22 bases left in between. CDR1 and CDR2 (germline): LGHNA, YSLEER. There are 18 residues in the CDR3. The CDR3 DNA reads TGCGCCAGCAGCCAAGATGGCCCCGGGGGCGGCGGATGGACTGAAGCTTTCTTT. Protein product: CASSQDGPGGGGWTEAFF.

This clonotype was seen only once. The chain is built from TRBV6-5 and TRBJ2-7; TRBD1 agrees at 9 bases. The CDR3 extends over 16 amino acids. Germline assignment: CDR1 MNHEY and CDR2 SVGAGI. V gave up 0 bases and J gave up 4 bases; unmatched junction bases: 7. CDR3 coding DNA: TGTGCCAGCAGTTACTCGGGGGACAGGGTATTTTACGAGCAGTACTTC. It yields the protein CASSYSGDRVFYEQYF.

This clonotype was detected a few times. The chain is built from TRBV12-3 or TRBV12-4 and TRBJ1-2; 8 positions match TRBD1. V lost 5 bases to trimming and J lost 4 bases; unmatched junction nucleotides: 6. The CDR3 is made up of 14 amino acids. The CDR3: CASSRTGSSYGYTF. The CDR3 DNA reads TGTGCCAGCAGTCGGACAGGGTCTAGCTATGGCTACACCTTC.

Only a few counts were recorded for this clonotype. V is TRBV5-1 and J is TRBJ1-4; D gene uncertain. This CDR3 spans 14 amino acids. Germline loops: CDR1 SGHRS, CDR2 YFSETQ. Trimming removed 4 bases at V and 0 bases at J, with 7 bases between. CDR3 sequence reads: CASSRHPTNEKLFF. CDR3 in DNA: TGCGCCAGCAGCCGACACCCAACTAATGAAAAACTGTTTTTT.

This chain joins TRBV20-1 and TRBJ2-3, with TRBD2 identical over 9 bases. Germline CDR1 DFQATT, CDR2 SNEGSKA (reference sequence). The CDR3 sequence is 16 residues long. With 6 bases clipped from V and 2 bases from J, the junction kept 12 bases outside the gene matches. CDR3 in amino acids: CSAQNVLAGPTDTQYF. CDR3 DNA sequence: TGCAGTGCCCAGAACGTCCTAGCGGGACCCACAGATACGCAGTATTTT.

There are a few counts of this clonotype. The chain combines TRBV5-1 with TRBJ2-7, with D unclear. Germline V CDR1 and CDR2: SGHRS, YFSETQ. V lost 4 bases, J lost 2 bases, and 7 bases lay in between. CDR3 length: 12 residues. This CDR3 is CASSPEPYEQYF. CDR3 DNA: TGCGCCAGCAGCCCGGAACCCTACGAGCAGTACTTC.

This clonotype has just a few counts. This chain links TRBV11-2 with TRBJ2-1; D uncertain. V was trimmed by 5 bases and J by 3 bases, leaving 5 bases between them. The CDR3 totals 12 residues. Looked up from germline, CDR1 is SGHAT and CDR2 is FQNNGV. For the CDR3, the DNA is TGTGCCAGCAGCCGGGTCTACAATGAGCAGTTCTTC. It codes for CASSRVYNEQFF. Complete variable domain (other parts from reference TRBV11-2 and TRBJ2-1): EAGVAQSPRYKIIEKRQSVAFWCNPISGHATLYWYQQILGQGPKLLIQFQNNGVVDDSQLPKDRFSAERLKGVDSTLKIQPAKLEDSAVYLCASSRVYNEQFFGPGTRLTVL.